A single sample gave rise to the 25 T cell receptor beta chains below, sequenced in a study of T-cell memory formation after mild COVID-19. Each CDR3 protein is one row after TCRdb ran MiXCR on the 5' RACE reads. The table has about 140,000 distinct CDR3 sequences, roughly 15% seen once. Sequences were obtained from PBMCs or a T cell subset sorted from them (not recorded which). The receptors come from an adult woman who had mild COVID-19 (a few samples of this study predate the infection). Cell type and time point are not known.

The rearrangement joins TRBV24-1 to TRBJ2-3; TRBD2 might be the D (5 bases). The V end lost 0 bases, the J end lost 2 bases, and 8 bases lay between the germline ends. This CDR3 contains 15 residues. Germline V CDR1 and CDR2: KGHDR, SFDVKD. In nucleotides, the CDR3 is TGTGCCACCAGTGATTTGGAGGACTTCACAGATACGCAGTATTTT. Its translation is CATSDLEDFTDTQYF.

This chain connects TRBV5-1 to TRBJ1-1, with TRBD1 identical over 7 bases. Germline assignment: CDR1 SGHRS and CDR2 YFSETQ. J gave up 0 bases and V 5 bases, and 10 bases lay outside the gene matches. There are 16 residues in the CDR3. This CDR3 is CASSHRGGGLNTEAFF. The DNA for the CDR3 is TGCGCCAGCAGTCATAGAGGGGGCGGATTGAACACTGAAGCTTTCTTT.

This clonotype has more than one count but fewer than ten. The chain uses TRBV27 and TRBJ2-3; D ambiguous. Per the germline V gene, CDR1 is MNHEY and CDR2 is SMNVEV (reference sequence). This CDR3 has 14 amino acids. Trimming took 2 bases from V and 0 from J, leaving 6 bases between them. Here the CDR3 reads CASSLAASTDTQYF. The CDR3 bases are TGTGCCAGCAGTTTAGCTGCTAGCACAGATACGCAGTATTTT.

This clonotype was counted ten times or more. The chain joins TRBV27 to TRBJ2-2; D perhaps matches TRBD2 (6 bases). Germline V gives CDR1 MNHEY, CDR2 SMNVEV (reference sequence). The ends were cut back, 6 bases at V and 2 bases at J, with 13 bases in the middle. CDR3 length equals 15 residues. For the CDR3, the DNA is TGTGCCAGCAGGCCTTTTAGCGGAAACACCGGGGAGCTGTTTTTT. This gives the protein CASRPFSGNTGELFF.

This clonotype was recorded a few times. The chain is built from TRBV27 and TRBJ2-7; 9 bases are a match to TRBD1. The V and J ends lost 8 bases and 1 base, in that order; junction bases with no gene match: 9. CDR3 length: 15 residues. The V gene's germline CDR1 is MNHEY and CDR2 SMNVEV (reference sequence). The CDR3 loop is CASGKGQGISYEQYF. CDR3 bases: TGTGCCAGCGGGAAAGGACAGGGGATTTCCTACGAGCAGTACTTC.

V and J are TRBV30 and TRBJ2-1; D gene uncertain. V dropped 0 bases and J dropped 10 bases, with 10 bases sitting between them. The CDR3 runs to 12 residues. From germline, CDR1 is GTSNPN and CDR2 SVGIG (reference sequence). CDR3 amino acids: CAWSVGAWEQFF. CDR3 nucleotide sequence: TGTGCCTGGAGTGTCGGAGCTTGGGAGCAGTTCTTC.

The chain links TRBV12-3 or TRBV12-4 to TRBJ2-1, with TRBD2 matching over 8 bases. The CDR3 spans 18 residues. Trimming at V came to 2 bases and at J to 4 bases, leaving 13 bases not matched to a gene. The CDR3 is CASSLRSGGTRHYNEQFF. The CDR3 DNA reads as TGTGCCAGCAGTTTAAGGTCTGGTGGGACTAGGCATTACAATGAGCAGTTCTTC.

This clonotype has more than one count but fewer than ten. The chain has TRBV4-3 and TRBJ2-7, with 8 bases aligning to TRBD2. There are 15 residues in the CDR3. Losses at the gene ends were 4 bases for V and 2 bases for J; bases not matched to a gene: 7. CDR1 and CDR2 from the germline V gene are LGHNA and YSLEER. The DNA for the CDR3 is TGCGCCAGCAGCCCCTCAGCGGGAGCGGCCTACGAGCAGTACTTC. Its translation is CASSPSAGAAYEQYF.

This chain links TRBV12-3 or TRBV12-4 with TRBJ2-4; the match to TRBD1 covers 7 bases. The CDR3 has 18 residues. The ends lost 3 bases at V and 1 base at J; junction bases unmatched: 12. The CDR3 DNA reads as TGTGCCAGCAGTTTCAACCTTCAGGGGGTTTTGGCCAAAAACATTCAGTACTTC. Its translation is CASSFNLQGVLAKNIQYF.

This clonotype came up a few times. This sequence joins TRBV12-3 or TRBV12-4 and TRBJ2-3; TRBD1 matches at 8 bases. The J segment lost 14 bases and the V segment lost 0 bases, leaving 7 bases of the junction unmatched. This CDR3 is 13 amino acids long. Written as DNA, the CDR3 is TGTGCCAGCAGTTTAGCGCAGGGGGCTAAGCGGTATTTT. Amino acid sequence: CASSLAQGAKRYF.

The chain carries TRBV9 and TRBJ2-3; D possibly corresponds to TRBD2 (7 bases). This CDR3 is built from 18 residues. The germline V gene has CDR1 SGDLS and CDR2 YYNGEE. The ends were cut back, 0 bases at V and 2 bases at J, with 19 bases in the middle. The CDR3 DNA reads TGTGCCAGCAGCGTAGTGGTTGGGCGGGGGCCACCCACAGATACGCAGTATTTT. Translating it yields CASSVVVGRGPPTDTQYF.

This clonotype was seen many times. This chain uses TRBV15 with TRBJ2-7; TRBD1 matches at 9 bases. CDR1 LNHNV and CDR2 YYDKDF come from the germline V gene (reference sequence). The CDR3 is 16 amino acids. The ends lost 2 bases at V and 4 bases at J; junction bases unmatched: 9. In nucleotides, the CDR3 is TGTGCCACCAGCAGACTTCGCGGGACAGGGTTTTACGAGCAGTACTTC. Translation: CATSRLRGTGFYEQYF. The whole variable domain, filled in from reference TRBV15 and TRBJ2-7, reads DAMVIQNPRYQVTQFGKPVTLSCSQTLNHNVMYWYQQKSSQAPKLLFHYYDKDFNNEADTPDNFQSRRPNTSFCFLDIRSPGLGDTAMYLCATSRLRGTGFYEQYFGPGTRLTVT.

The J gene is TRBJ2-2, the V gene TRBV11-2; possibly TRBD1 for D (6 bases). V was cut by 5 bases and J by 1 base, with 14 bases left in between. Germline V gene data show CDR1 as SGHAT and CDR2 as FQNNGV. The CDR3 has 16 amino acids. CDR3 sequence (DNA): TGTGCCAGCAGCAAAACAGGGACGGGGAACACCGGGGAGCTGTTTTTT. Protein sequence: CASSKTGTGNTGELFF.

The genes are TRBV30 and TRBJ2-2, with D uncertain. Trimming stripped 3 bases from V and 6 bases from J, with 14 bases between. CDR3 length: 14 residues. The germline CDR1 and CDR2 sequences are GTSNPN and SVGIG (reference sequence). The chain's CDR3 is CAWSGPGRAGELFF. CDR3 sequence (DNA): TGTGCCTGGAGCGGGCCGGGCCGGGCCGGGGAGCTGTTTTTT.

This clonotype was seen only a few times. The V call is TRBV7-9, the J call TRBJ2-3; no definite D call. The germline V gene encodes CDR1 SEHNR and CDR2 FQNEAQ (reference sequence). Trimming stripped 5 bases from V and 0 bases from J, with 15 bases between. The length of the CDR3 is 16 residues. This chain's CDR3 is CASSGDPSPSTDTQYF. The CDR3 DNA follows: TGTGCCAGCAGCGGAGACCCCTCCCCTAGCACAGATACGCAGTATTTT. The full variable domain, in which reference TRBV7-9 and TRBJ2-3 provide the parts outside the CDR3, is DTGVSQNPRHKITKRGQNVTFRCDPISEHNRLYWYRQTLGQGPEFLTYFQNEAQLEKSRLLSDRFSAERPKGSFSTLEIQRTEQGDSAMYLCASSGDPSPSTDTQYFGPGTRLTVL.

This clonotype was observed many times. The chain recombines TRBV24-1 with TRBJ1-2; D possibly corresponds to TRBD1 (5 bases). The CDR3 consists of 14 residues. The V end was cut by 3 bases, the J end by 4 bases, with 11 bases between. Germline-derived CDR1 and CDR2 are KGHDR and SFDVKD. CDR3 protein: CATSDAGTLYGYTF. For the CDR3, the DNA is TGTGCCACCAGTGATGCCGGGACGCTCTATGGCTACACCTTC.

The chain has TRBV5-1 and TRBJ2-1; D is unresolved. The CDR3 length is 12 residues. From germline, CDR1 is SGHRS and CDR2 YFSETQ. V was shortened by 4 bases and J by 8 bases, with 10 bases between the two germline ends. The CDR3 coding sequence is TGCGCCAGCAGCCTGAGGTTTGATGAGCAGTTCTTC. Its protein product is CASSLRFDEQFF.

The J gene is TRBJ2-7, the V gene TRBV10-3, with a tentative D call TRBD1 (6 bases). The CDR3 length is 14 residues. The V end was cut by 3 bases, the J end by 7 bases, with 16 bases between. From germline, CDR1 is ENHRY and CDR2 SYGVKD. The CDR3 is CAISDPVRGREQYF. CDR3 sequence (DNA): TGTGCCATCAGTGATCCGGTGAGGGGGAGAGAGCAGTACTTC.

The chain is built from TRBV2 and TRBJ2-7, with D unresolved. This CDR3 has 12 amino acids. The germline V gene encodes CDR1 SNHLY and CDR2 FYNNEI. Trimming took 3 bases from V and 2 from J, leaving 5 bases between them. CDR3: CASSDDPYEQYF. CDR3 DNA sequence: TGTGCCAGCAGTGACGATCCCTACGAGCAGTACTTC.

This clonotype was detected only a few times. The V gene is TRBV5-4, the J gene TRBJ2-7, with TRBD1 as a possible D gene (6 bases). CDR1 SGHNT and CDR2 YYREEE come from the germline V gene (reference sequence). CDR3 length equals 15 residues. V was clipped by 1 base and J by 0 bases, with 11 bases between them. In DNA, the CDR3 is TGTGCCAGCAGCTTGTTGACAGGAGACTCCTACGAGCAGTACTTC. Protein: CASSLLTGDSYEQYF. Complete variable domain (other parts from reference TRBV5-4 and TRBJ2-7): ETGVTQSPTHLIKTRGQQVTLRCSSQSGHNTVSWYQQALGQGPQFIFQYYREEENGRGNFPPRFSGLQFPNYSSELNVNALELDDSALYLCASSLLTGDSYEQYFGPGTRLTVT.

This clonotype was counted only a few times. This chain uses TRBV29-1 with TRBJ2-1, with a possible D match to TRBD2 (5 bases). Germline CDR1 is SQVTM and CDR2 is ANQGSEA. Trimming removed 3 bases at V and 3 bases at J, with 15 bases between. The CDR3 totals 15 residues. The CDR3 region is CSVEGGHRGYNEQFF. The CDR3 nucleotides are TGCAGCGTTGAGGGCGGCCATCGGGGCTACAATGAGCAGTTCTTC.

This clonotype was found many times. V is TRBV12-3 or TRBV12-4 and J is TRBJ2-3, with 11 bases identical to TRBD2. This CDR3 contains 14 residues. V dropped 5 bases and J dropped 6; count of bases not matched to a gene: 4. The CDR3 nucleotides read TGTGCCAGCAGTGCTAGCGGGGGGAAGGATACGCAGTATTTT. Amino acids: CASSASGGKDTQYF.

A note on this clonotype: A read error is likely, as this CDR3 ends without the conserved phenylalanine or tryptophan. This chain uses TRBV20-1 with TRBJ2-2; the D is unclear. The CDR3 contains 14 residues. The V end lost 6 bases, the J end lost 0 bases, and 11 bases lay between the germline ends. Per the germline V gene, CDR1 is DFQATT and CDR2 is SNEGSKA (reference sequence). CDR3 bases: TGCAGTGCCCCCCGTCACGCGAACACCGGGGAGCTGTTTTCT. This codes for CSAPRHANTGELFS.

Ten or more counts support this clonotype. The J gene is TRBJ1-1, the V gene TRBV3-1, with D perhaps TRBD1 (5 bases). The V gene lost 1 base and the J gene lost 0 bases, with 12 bases spanning the gap. The CDR3 runs 16 residues. Per the germline V gene, CDR1 is LGHDT and CDR2 is YNNKEL (reference sequence). CDR3 sequence: CASSQGLTGLNTEAFF. The CDR3 DNA follows: TGTGCCAGCAGCCAAGGCCTTACGGGACTGAACACTGAAGCTTTCTTT.

CDR3 sequence: CASSLPRTDYEQYF. The CDR3 DNA is TGTGCCAGCAGCTTACCCCGGACGGATTACGAGCAGTACTTC. This rearrangement joins TRBV7-9 to TRBJ2-7; D not certain. The CDR3 sequence is 14 residues long. Germline CDR1 is SEHNR and CDR2 is FQNEAQ (reference sequence). Trimming shortened V by 2 bases and J by 4 bases, and 12 bases separated the two germline ends.